What follows are 24 T cell receptor beta chains derived from one specimen sequenced in a study of T cell changes during pregnancy in multiple sclerosis. Repertoires were generated with immunoSEQ multiplex PCR, while TCRdb's copy carries only in-frame clones and drops some. This sample yields about 52,000 clones, of which more than 80% are seen a single time; approximately 0.4% belongs to the top ten. The material sequenced was CD4+ T cells from peripheral blood mononuclear cells, taken before pregnancy. These receptors originate from a female donor with multiple sclerosis, enrolled in a pregnancy study.

The V gene is TRBV28, the J gene TRBJ2-3; 8 nucleotides agree with TRBD1. Germline assignment: CDR1 MDHEN and CDR2 SYDVKM. CDR3 length: 16 residues. The V gene end was trimmed by 5 bases and the J gene end by 4 bases; junction bases not matched to a gene: 11. CDR3 DNA: TGTGCCAGCAGTGCCGCACGGACAGGGAAGCCAGATACGCAGTATTTT. Protein product: CASSAARTGKPDTQYF. The full variable domain, rest sourced from reference TRBV28 and TRBJ2-3, is DVKVTQSSRYLVKRTGEKVFLECVQDMDHENMFWYRQDPGLGLRLIYFSYDVKMKEKGDIPEGYSVSREKKERFSLILESASTNQTSMYLCASSAARTGKPDTQYFGPGTRLTVL.

The chain couples TRBV19 to TRBJ2-7; TRBD1 aligns across 9 bases. CDR3 length: 16 residues. Looked up from germline, CDR1 is LNHDA and CDR2 is SQIVND (reference sequence). With 4 bases clipped from V and 0 bases from J, the junction kept 7 bases outside the gene matches. The CDR3 region is CASSSTGGVGSYEQYF. The CDR3 coding sequence is TGTGCCAGTAGTAGCACAGGGGGCGTTGGCTCCTACGAGCAGTACTTC.

This sequence joins TRBV5-4 and TRBJ1-2, with TRBD1 as a possible D gene (5 bases). CDR1 is SGHNT and CDR2 is YYREEE in the germline V gene (reference sequence). CDR3 length: 14 residues. V was pared by 0 bases and J by 2 bases, with 8 bases between. CDR3 nucleotides: TGTGCCAGCAGCTTGGCAGGGCTCAACTATGGCTACACCTTC. Its translation: CASSLAGLNYGYTF.

V gene TRBV5-3 combines with J gene TRBJ2-3; 10 nucleotides agree with TRBD2. TRBV5-3 is an ORF; its function is uncertain. This CDR3 spans 18 amino acids. Germline trimming cut 4 bases from V and 6 bases from J; bases unmatched to any gene: 17. CDR3 bases: TGTGCCAGAAGCCTCCGAGCTCCAGCGGGAGGGAAAGGGGATACGCAGTATTTT. This translates into CARSLRAPAGGKGDTQYF.

The V gene is TRBV18, the J gene TRBJ1-1; 8 bases line up with TRBD1. Trimming removed 4 bases from V and 6 bases from J; junction bases left unmatched: 4. The germline V gene encodes CDR1 KGHSH and CDR2 LQKENI. This CDR3 contains 13 residues. CDR3 in DNA: TGTGCCAGCTCACGACAGGGGTTCCCTGAAGCTTTCTTT. This codes for CASSRQGFPEAFF.

CDR3 region: CASSLLGVNTEAFF. CDR3 nucleotides: TGTGCCAGCAGTTTACTGGGAGTGAACACTGAAGCTTTCTTT. J is TRBJ1-1 and V is TRBV28; D gene ambiguous. V was shortened by 2 bases and J by 0 bases, with 7 bases between the two germline ends. CDR3 size: 14 residues. The germline V gene encodes CDR1 MDHEN and CDR2 SYDVKM. Drawing the rest from reference TRBV28 and TRBJ1-1, the complete variable domain is DVKVTQSSRYLVKRTGEKVFLECVQDMDHENMFWYRQDPGLGLRLIYFSYDVKMKEKGDIPEGYSVSREKKERFSLILESASTNQTSMYLCASSLLGVNTEAFFGQGTRLTVV.

The J gene is TRBJ1-2, the V gene TRBV7-2; 9 bases line up with TRBD1. Trimming took 0 bases from V and 4 from J; bases not matched to a gene: 6. Germline V lookup: CDR1 SGHTA, CDR2 FQGNSA. The CDR3 spans 16 residues. The DNA of the CDR3 is TGTGCCAGCAGCTTAGCGCTACGGACAGGGGCCTATGGCTACACCTTC. It specifies CASSLALRTGAYGYTF.

The chain has TRBV5-1 and TRBJ2-3; D gene uncertain. V lost 4 bases, J lost 4 bases, and 10 bases lay in between. CDR3 size: 13 residues. CDR1 SGHRS and CDR2 YFSETQ come from the germline V gene. The CDR3 spells CASSLTVSDTQYF. CDR3 sequence (DNA): TGCGCCAGCAGCCTCACAGTTTCAGATACGCAGTATTTT.

V usage is TRBV2 and J usage is TRBJ1-2, with a tentative D call TRBD1 (6 bases). The CDR3 spans 13 residues. Deletions cut 4 bases from V and 4 bases from J, with 10 bases between. Germline CDR1 reads SNHLY; CDR2 reads FYNNEI. The CDR3 is CASSVRGGYGYTF. CDR3 DNA: TGTGCCAGCAGTGTACGAGGGGGCTATGGCTACACCTTC.

The table lists this clone with a count of one. The chain uses TRBV10-3 and TRBJ2-7; D perhaps matches TRBD1 (8 bases). Looked up from germline, CDR1 is ENHRY and CDR2 is SYGVKD. V was shortened by 7 bases and J by 6 bases, with 16 bases between the two germline ends. This CDR3 spans 13 amino acids. The CDR3 sequence: CAINPTGEGEQYF. The DNA of the CDR3 is TGTGCCATCAACCCGACAGGGGAGGGCGAGCAGTACTTC.

This CDR3 is CASSVGTGGNYGYTF. The CDR3 DNA reads TGCGCCAGCAGCGTGGGGACAGGGGGCAACTATGGCTACACCTTC. The V and J genes are TRBV4-3 and TRBJ1-2; 12 bases match TRBD1. The CDR3 is 15 residues long. Germline CDR1 reads LGHNA; CDR2 reads YSLEER. V was clipped by 5 bases and J by 2 bases; unmatched bases: 3.

The chain joins TRBV7-2 to TRBJ1-2; 9 bases are shared with TRBD1. From germline, CDR1 is SGHTA and CDR2 FQGNSA. V shed 2 bases and J 9 bases; nucleotides not matched to a gene: 13. CDR3 length: 16 amino acids. The CDR3 nucleotides read TGTGCCAGCAGCTTAACGGGTGGACAGGGGAGCTCTCGCTACACCTTC. It is translated as CASSLTGGQGSSRYTF.

V is TRBV6-1 and J is TRBJ1-1, with 8 bases matching TRBD1. The CDR3 runs 16 residues. With V trimmed by 3 bases and J by 1 base, 7 bases remained unmatched. The germline gives CDR1 MNHNS, CDR2 SASEGT. The CDR3 bases are TGTGCCAGCAGTGATCGGTTTCAGGGGGCGAACACTGAAGCTTTCTTT. Protein: CASSDRFQGANTEAFF.

The chain recombines TRBV29-1 with TRBJ2-1; 7 bases map to TRBD2. The CDR3 spans 18 residues. CDR1 SQVTM and CDR2 ANQGSEA come from the germline V gene. V lost 8 bases to trimming and J lost 0 bases; unmatched junction nucleotides: 19. The CDR3 reads CSLELAVPRASSYNEQFF. Written as DNA, the CDR3 is TGCAGCCTCGAGCTAGCGGTCCCTCGGGCGAGCTCCTACAATGAGCAGTTCTTC.

The chain employs TRBV5-1 and TRBJ1-3, with TRBD1 identical over 9 bases. The V segment lost 4 bases and the J segment 4 bases; nucleotides outside the gene matches: 6. The CDR3 runs 15 residues. CDR1 and CDR2 (germline): SGHRS, YFSETQ. CDR3 protein: CASSPGQGLGNTIYF. CDR3 bases: TGCGCCAGCAGCCCGGGACAGGGTTTAGGAAACACCATATATTTT.

The chain recombines TRBV30 with TRBJ2-7; 16 bases agree with TRBD2. The germline gives CDR1 GTSNPN, CDR2 SVGIG (reference sequence). The CDR3 is 18 residues long. V shed 3 bases, J shed 4 bases, and the junction held 12 bases outside the gene matches. CDR3 in amino acids: CAWSAGLAGGAGGYEQYF. CDR3 in DNA: TGTGCCTGGAGCGCGGGACTAGCGGGAGGGGCCGGAGGGTACGAGCAGTACTTC.

For this clone: The same CDR3 is also encoded by other DNA sequences in this sample. This chain links TRBV7-6 with TRBJ2-3; D call uncertain. The V gene lost 1 base and the J gene lost 2 bases, with 7 bases spanning the gap. Germline CDR1 and CDR2: SGHVS and FNYEAQ. This CDR3 has 14 amino acids. The CDR3 DNA reads as TGTGCCAGCAGCTTAGGAGCCAACACAGATACGCAGTATTTT. Protein: CASSLGANTDTQYF.

CDR3 sequence reads: CASSYRGTGGGTEAFF. The CDR3 DNA sequence: TGTGCCAGCAGTTACCGGGGGACAGGGGGGGGCACTGAAGCTTTCTTT. The chain carries TRBV6-5 and TRBJ1-1; 11 positions match TRBD1. The CDR3 covers 16 residues. CDR1 and CDR2 from the germline V gene are MNHEY and SVGAGI. V dropped 2 bases and J dropped 4; count of bases not matched to a gene: 6.

V and J are TRBV5-4 and TRBJ1-3, with D possibly TRBD1 on 5 matching bases. CDR1 is SGHNT and CDR2 is YYREEE in the germline V gene (reference sequence). CDR3 length equals 15 residues. V lost 4 bases, J lost 4 bases, and 15 bases lay in between. CDR3 region: CASSTAGVSGNTIYF. For the CDR3, the DNA is TGTGCCAGCAGCACAGCGGGGGTATCCGGAAACACCATATATTTT. The entire variable domain, with the rest obtained from reference TRBV5-4 and TRBJ1-3, is as follows: ETGVTQSPTHLIKTRGQQVTLRCSSQSGHNTVSWYQQALGQGPQFIFQYYREEENGRGNFPPRFSGLQFPNYSSELNVNALELDDSALYLCASSTAGVSGNTIYFGEGSWLTVV.

The chain couples TRBV19 to TRBJ2-1, with 7 bases that match TRBD2. The trim removed 7 bases at V and 6 bases at J, leaving 15 bases unmatched. CDR1 is LNHDA, CDR2 SQIVND, per germline (reference sequence). The CDR3 runs 16 residues. DNA of the CDR3: TGTGCCAGTATTTCTTCTGGGGGAGGGGTAGGCAATGAGCAGTTCTTC. This encodes CASISSGGGVGNEQFF.

The chain has TRBV5-1 and TRBJ2-3, with TRBD2 matching 7 bases. This CDR3 comprises 15 residues. Germline CDR1 is SGHRS and CDR2 is YFSETQ. J gave up 0 bases and V 5 bases, and 6 bases lay outside the gene matches. Here the CDR3 DNA reads TGCGCCAGCAGATCTCAGCGGGGAAGCACAGATACGCAGTATTTT. It codes for CASRSQRGSTDTQYF.

The chain recombines TRBV5-8 with TRBJ2-4, with D possibly being TRBD1 (5 bases). Trimming removed 0 bases at V and 8 bases at J, with 9 bases between. The CDR3 is made up of 13 amino acids. The germline V gene has CDR1 SGHTS and CDR2 YDEGEE. The CDR3 here is CASSLEGADIQYF. CDR3 nucleotides: TGTGCCAGCAGCTTGGAAGGGGCGGACATTCAGTACTTC. Full variable domain (outside the CDR3, taken from reference TRBV5-8 and TRBJ2-4): EAGVTQSPTHLIKTRGQQATLRCSPISGHTSVYWYQQALGLGLQFLLWYDEGEERNRGNFPPRFSGRQFPNYSSELNVNALELEDSALYLCASSLEGADIQYFGAGTRLSVL.

The CDR3: CASSSGLGYEQYF. The CDR3 DNA follows: TGTGCCAGCAGCTCGGGACTTGGATACGAGCAGTACTTC. V gene TRBV13 combines with J gene TRBJ2-7, with a tentative D call TRBD2 (6 bases). Deletions cut 4 bases from V and 4 bases from J, with 11 bases between. The CDR3 sequence is 13 residues long. The germline gives CDR1 PRHDT, CDR2 FYEKMQ (reference sequence).

The chain carries TRBV6-5 and TRBJ2-7; 11 bases line up with TRBD2. Per the germline V gene, CDR1 is MNHEY and CDR2 is SVGAGI. The CDR3 contains 14 residues. J lost 6 bases, V lost 7 bases, and 8 bases had no gene match. The CDR3 nucleotides are TGTGCCAGCAAAAGACTAGCGGGATCCGGCGAGCAGTACTTC. Its translation is CASKRLAGSGEQYF.